Given below is one T cell receptor beta chain in context. Clones were read by immunoSEQ multiplex PCR, and TCRdb kept only the in-frame ones, dropping some. The profile shows some 50,000 clones, about 85% of them singletons. Germline lookup yields CDR1 SEHNR and CDR2 FQNEAQ (reference sequence). This CDR3 comprises 13 residues. Losses at the gene ends were 6 bases for V and 7 bases for J; bases not matched to a gene: 6. This sample was taken from a study of blood T cell repertoires in COVID-19. This TCR derives from a human donor in a cohort sampled during active COVID-19. V usage is TRBV7-9 and J usage is TRBJ1-1; 9 bases are a match to TRBD1. Sequencing input: peripheral blood. Here the CDR3 reads CASRLGQGGEAFF. The CDR3, as DNA: TGTGCCAGCAGGTTGGGACAGGGAGGTGAAGCTTTCTTT. Complete variable domain (other parts from reference TRBV7-9 and TRBJ1-1): DTGVSQNPRHKITKRGQNVTFRCDPISEHNRLYWYRQTLGQGPEFLTYFQNEAQLEKSRLLSDRFSAERPKGSFSTLEIQRTEQGDSAMYLCASRLGQGGEAFFGQGTRLTVV.